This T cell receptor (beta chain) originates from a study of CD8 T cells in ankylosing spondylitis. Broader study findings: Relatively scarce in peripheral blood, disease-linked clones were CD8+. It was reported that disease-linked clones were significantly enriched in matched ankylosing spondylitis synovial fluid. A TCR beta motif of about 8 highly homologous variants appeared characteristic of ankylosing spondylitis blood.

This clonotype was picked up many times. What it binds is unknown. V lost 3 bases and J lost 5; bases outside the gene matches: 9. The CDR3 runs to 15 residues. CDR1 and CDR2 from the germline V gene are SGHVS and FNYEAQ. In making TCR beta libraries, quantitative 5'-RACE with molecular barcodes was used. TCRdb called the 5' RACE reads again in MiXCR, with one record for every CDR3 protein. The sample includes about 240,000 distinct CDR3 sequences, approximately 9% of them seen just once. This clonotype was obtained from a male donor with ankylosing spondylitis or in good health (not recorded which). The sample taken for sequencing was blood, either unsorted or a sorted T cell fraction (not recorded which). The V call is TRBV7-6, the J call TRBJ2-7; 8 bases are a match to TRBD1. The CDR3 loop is CASSLIADRVHEQYF. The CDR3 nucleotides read TGTGCCAGCAGCTTGATAGCGGACAGGGTACACGAGCAGTACTTC.